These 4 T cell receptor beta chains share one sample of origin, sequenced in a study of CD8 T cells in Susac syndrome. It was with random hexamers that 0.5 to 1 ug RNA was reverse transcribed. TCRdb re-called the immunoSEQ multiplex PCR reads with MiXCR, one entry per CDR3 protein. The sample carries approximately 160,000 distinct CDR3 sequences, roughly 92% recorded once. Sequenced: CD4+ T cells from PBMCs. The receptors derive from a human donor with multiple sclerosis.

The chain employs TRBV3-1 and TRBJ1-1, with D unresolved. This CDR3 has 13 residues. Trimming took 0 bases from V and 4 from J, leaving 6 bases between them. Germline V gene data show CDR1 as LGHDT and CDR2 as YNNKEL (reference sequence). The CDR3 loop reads CASSQDTLTEAFF. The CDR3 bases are TGTGCCAGCAGCCAAGATACCCTCACTGAAGCTTTCTTT.

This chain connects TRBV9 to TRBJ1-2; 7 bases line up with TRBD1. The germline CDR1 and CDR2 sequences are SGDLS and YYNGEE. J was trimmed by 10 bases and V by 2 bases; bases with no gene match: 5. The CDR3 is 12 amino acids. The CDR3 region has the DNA TGTGCCAGCAGCGTCCAGGGGGAGGTCTACACCTTC. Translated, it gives CASSVQGEVYTF.

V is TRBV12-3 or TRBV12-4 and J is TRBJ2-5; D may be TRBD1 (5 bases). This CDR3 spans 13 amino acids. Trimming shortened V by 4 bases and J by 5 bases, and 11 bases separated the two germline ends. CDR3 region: CASSSRGRETQYF. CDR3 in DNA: TGTGCCAGCAGTTCTAGGGGTCGGGAGACCCAGTACTTC.

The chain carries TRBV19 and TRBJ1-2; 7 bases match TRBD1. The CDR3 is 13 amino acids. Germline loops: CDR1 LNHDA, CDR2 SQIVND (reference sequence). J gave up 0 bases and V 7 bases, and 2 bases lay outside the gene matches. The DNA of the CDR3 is TGTGCCAGTAACAGGGGCACTAACTATGGCTACACCTTC. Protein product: CASNRGTNYGYTF.